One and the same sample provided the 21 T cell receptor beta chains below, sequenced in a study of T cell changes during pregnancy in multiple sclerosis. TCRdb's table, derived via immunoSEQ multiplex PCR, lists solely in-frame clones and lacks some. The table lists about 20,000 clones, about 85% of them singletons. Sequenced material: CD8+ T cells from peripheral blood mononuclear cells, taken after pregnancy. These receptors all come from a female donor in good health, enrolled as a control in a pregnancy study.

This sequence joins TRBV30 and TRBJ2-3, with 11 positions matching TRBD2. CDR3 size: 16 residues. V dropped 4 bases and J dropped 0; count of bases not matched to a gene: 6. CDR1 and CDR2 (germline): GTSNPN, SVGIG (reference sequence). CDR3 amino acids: CAWTRTSGLSTDTQYF. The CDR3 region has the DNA TGTGCCTGGACCCGGACTAGCGGGCTTAGCACAGATACGCAGTATTTT.

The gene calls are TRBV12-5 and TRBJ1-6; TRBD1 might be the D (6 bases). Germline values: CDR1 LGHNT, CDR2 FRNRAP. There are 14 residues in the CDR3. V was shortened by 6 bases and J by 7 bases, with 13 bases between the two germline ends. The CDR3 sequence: CASGPTGNNSPLHF. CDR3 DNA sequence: TGTGCTAGTGGCCCCACAGGGAACAATTCACCCCTCCACTTT.

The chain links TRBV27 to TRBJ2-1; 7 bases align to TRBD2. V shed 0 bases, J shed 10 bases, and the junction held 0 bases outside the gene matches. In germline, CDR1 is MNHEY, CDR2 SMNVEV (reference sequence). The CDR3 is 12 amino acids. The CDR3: CASSLSGREQFF. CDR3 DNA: TGTGCCAGCAGTTTATCCGGGAGGGAGCAGTTCTTC.

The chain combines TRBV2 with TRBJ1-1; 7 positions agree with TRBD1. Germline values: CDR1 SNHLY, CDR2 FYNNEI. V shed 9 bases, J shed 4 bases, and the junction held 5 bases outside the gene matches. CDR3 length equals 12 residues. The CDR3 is CARETGSTEAFF. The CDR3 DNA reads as TGTGCCAGAGAGACAGGGTCCACTGAAGCTTTCTTT.

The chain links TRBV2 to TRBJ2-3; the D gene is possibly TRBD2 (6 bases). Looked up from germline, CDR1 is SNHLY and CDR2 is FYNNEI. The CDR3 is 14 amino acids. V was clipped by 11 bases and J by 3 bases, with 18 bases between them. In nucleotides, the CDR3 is TGTGCCTCCCGGGGGAGTGAGGGGACAGATACGCAGTATTTT. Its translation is CASRGSEGTDTQYF.

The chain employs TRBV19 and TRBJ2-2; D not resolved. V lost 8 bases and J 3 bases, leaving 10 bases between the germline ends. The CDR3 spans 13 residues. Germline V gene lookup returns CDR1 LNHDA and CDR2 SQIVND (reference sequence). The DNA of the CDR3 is TGTGCCAGTTTGGAGCAGTACACCGGGGAGCTGTTTTTT. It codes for CASLEQYTGELFF.

CDR3 DNA: TGTGCCAGCAGCTCTAGCGGGAGAGAGCAGTACTTC. Encoded protein: CASSSSGREQYF. The chain combines TRBV7-9 with TRBJ2-7; TRBD2 matches at 10 bases. The V and J ends lost 4 bases and 7 bases, in that order; junction bases with no gene match: 1. Per germline, CDR1 SEHNR and CDR2 FQNEAQ (reference sequence). This CDR3 has 12 residues.

CDR3 sequence (DNA): TGTGCCAGCAGCGCGGAGCCCAATGAGCAGTTCTTC. The encoded protein is CASSAEPNEQFF. The chain uses TRBV7-9 and TRBJ2-1, with D uncertain. Germline assignment: CDR1 SEHNR and CDR2 FQNEAQ (reference sequence). Trimming cost V 5 bases and J 6 bases, with 8 bases left between them. The CDR3 runs to 12 residues.

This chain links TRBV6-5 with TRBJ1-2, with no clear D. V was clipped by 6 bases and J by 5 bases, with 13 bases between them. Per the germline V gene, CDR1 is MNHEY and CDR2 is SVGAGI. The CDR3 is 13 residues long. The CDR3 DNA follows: TGTGCCAGCAGGGCCTTGTCAGGATATGGCTACACCTTC. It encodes CASRALSGYGYTF.

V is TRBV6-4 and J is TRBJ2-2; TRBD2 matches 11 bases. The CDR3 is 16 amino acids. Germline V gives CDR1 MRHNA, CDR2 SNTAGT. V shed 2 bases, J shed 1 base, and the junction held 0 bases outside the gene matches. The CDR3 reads CASSDLAGGNTGELFF. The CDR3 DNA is TGTGCCAGCAGTGACCTAGCGGGGGGGAACACCGGGGAGCTGTTTTTT.

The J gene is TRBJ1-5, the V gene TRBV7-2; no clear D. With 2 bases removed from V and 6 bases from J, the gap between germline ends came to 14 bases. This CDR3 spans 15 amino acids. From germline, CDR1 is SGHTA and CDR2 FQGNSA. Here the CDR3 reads CASSLNGGLAQPQHF. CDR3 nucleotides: TGTGCCAGCAGCTTAAATGGCGGGCTAGCTCAGCCCCAGCATTTT.

As DNA, the CDR3 is TGTGCCAGCAGCTCCGGACAGGGCCCCTACGAGCAGTACTTC. Amino acids: CASSSGQGPYEQYF. The chain employs TRBV7-9 and TRBJ2-7; TRBD1 matches at 8 bases. CDR3 size: 14 residues. V lost 4 bases, J lost 2 bases, and 4 bases stayed unmatched. Germline CDR1 SEHNR, CDR2 FQNEAQ (reference sequence).

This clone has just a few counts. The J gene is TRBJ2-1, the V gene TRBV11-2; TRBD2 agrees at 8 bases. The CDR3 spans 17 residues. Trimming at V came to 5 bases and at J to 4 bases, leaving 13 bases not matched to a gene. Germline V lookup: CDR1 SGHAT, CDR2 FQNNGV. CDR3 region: CASSPDPLAEGYNEQFF. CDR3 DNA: TGTGCCAGCAGCCCGGACCCACTAGCGGAGGGTTACAATGAGCAGTTCTTC.

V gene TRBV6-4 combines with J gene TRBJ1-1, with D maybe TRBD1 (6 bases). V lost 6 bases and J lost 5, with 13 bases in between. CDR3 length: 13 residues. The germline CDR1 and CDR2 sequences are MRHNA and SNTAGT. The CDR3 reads CASRRGGETEAFF. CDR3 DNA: TGTGCCAGCAGGAGGGGGGGGGAAACTGAAGCTTTCTTT.

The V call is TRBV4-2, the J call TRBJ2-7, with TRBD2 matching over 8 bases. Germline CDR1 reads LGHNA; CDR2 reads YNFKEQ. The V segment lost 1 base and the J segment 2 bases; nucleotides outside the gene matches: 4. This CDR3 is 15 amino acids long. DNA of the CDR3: TGTGCCAGCAGCCAAGCGGCGGGAGGCACCTACGAGCAGTACTTC. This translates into CASSQAAGGTYEQYF.

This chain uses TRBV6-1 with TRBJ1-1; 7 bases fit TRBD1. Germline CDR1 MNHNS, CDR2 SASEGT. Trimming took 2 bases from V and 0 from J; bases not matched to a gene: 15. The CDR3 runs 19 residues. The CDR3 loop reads CASSEYRLGRQGMNTEAFF. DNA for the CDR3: TGTGCCAGCAGTGAATATCGGCTGGGAAGACAGGGAATGAACACTGAAGCTTTCTTT.

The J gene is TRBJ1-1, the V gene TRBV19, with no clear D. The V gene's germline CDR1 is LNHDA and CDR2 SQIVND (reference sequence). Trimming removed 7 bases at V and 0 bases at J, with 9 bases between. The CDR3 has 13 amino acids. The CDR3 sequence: CASTGLLNTEAFF. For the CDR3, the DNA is TGTGCCAGTACGGGTCTCTTGAACACTGAAGCTTTCTTT.

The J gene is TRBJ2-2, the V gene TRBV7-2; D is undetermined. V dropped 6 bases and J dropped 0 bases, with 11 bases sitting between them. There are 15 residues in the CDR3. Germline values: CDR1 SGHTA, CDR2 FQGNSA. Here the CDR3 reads CASSSVVANTGELFF. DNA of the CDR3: TGTGCCAGCAGTTCGGTAGTCGCGAACACCGGGGAGCTGTTTTTT.

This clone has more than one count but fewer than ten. The CDR3 spells CASSYRLRDKREGYTF. CDR3 in DNA: TGTGCCAGCAGTTATAGACTACGGGACAAACGTGAAGGCTACACCTTC. The chain carries TRBV27 and TRBJ1-2; D perhaps matches TRBD1 (6 bases). Trimming pared 4 bases from V and 8 bases from J, leaving 23 bases between. The CDR3 covers 16 residues. Germline V gene data show CDR1 as MNHEY and CDR2 as SMNVEV (reference sequence).

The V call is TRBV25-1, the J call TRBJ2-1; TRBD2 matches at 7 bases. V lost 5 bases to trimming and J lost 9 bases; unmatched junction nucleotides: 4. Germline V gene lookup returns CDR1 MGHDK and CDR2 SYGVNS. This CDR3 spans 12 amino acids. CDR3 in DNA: TGTGCCAGCAGTCTTGGGACTACTGAGCAGTTCTTC. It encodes CASSLGTTEQFF.

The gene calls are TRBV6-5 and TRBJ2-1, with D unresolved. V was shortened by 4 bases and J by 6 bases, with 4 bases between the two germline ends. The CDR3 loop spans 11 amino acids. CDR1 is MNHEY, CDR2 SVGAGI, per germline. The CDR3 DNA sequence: TGTGCCAGCAGTTTCAGCAATGAGCAGTTCTTC. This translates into CASSFSNEQFF.